This is a list of T cell receptor beta chains from one sample in a study of a mutant IDH1 vaccine in newly diagnosed glioma. The table came from immunoSEQ multiplex PCR; TCRdb's copy has only in-frame clones and leaves some out. The sample holds roughly 15,000 clones; roughly nine tenths are singletons and the top ten take 9%. The material was PBMCs, obtained from a glioma patient treated with radiotherapy, temozolomide or both. The receptors shown here come from a woman aged 35 to 49 with glioma. Some clones in this sample may be carry-over from other donors' samples. CDR3s include the opening cysteine and the closing phenylalanine or tryptophan. Fields, in order: D gene, clone size, J gene, V gene, CDR3 protein, CDR3 DNA. The D gene is left open where the match is weak. Not every row has a clone size; where given, it reads once, few, many or a size class.

D: -; size: -; J: TRBJ2-7; V: TRBV18; CDR3: CASSRGPAYEQYF; DNA: TGTGCCAGCTCACGAGGGCCTGCCTACGAGCAGTACTTC
D: TRBD1; size: few; J: TRBJ1-1; V: TRBV5-1; CDR3: CASSLGQGATEAFF; DNA: TGCGCCAGCAGCTTGGGACAGGGGGCGACTGAAGCTTTCTTT
D: -; size: -; J: TRBJ2-1; V: TRBV7-2; CDR3: CASSYPARVNEQFF; DNA: TGTGCCAGCAGCTACCCGGCCCGGGTCAATGAGCAGTTCTTC
D: -; size: -; J: TRBJ1-1; V: TRBV5-1; CDR3: CASSLEGWYGNTEAFF; DNA: TGCGCCAGCAGCTTGGAAGGCTGGTACGGGAACACTGAAGCTTTCTTT
D: -; size: medium-sized; J: TRBJ2-5; V: TRBV6-6; CDR3: CASSVAVASAQETQYF; DNA: TGTGCCAGCAGTGTCGCAGTGGCTAGCGCACAAGAGACCCAGTACTTC
D: -; size: few; J: TRBJ2-1; V: TRBV15; CDR3: CATSRDTVPNNEQFF; DNA: TGTGCCACCAGCAGAGATACAGTTCCCAATAATGAGCAGTTCTTC
D: TRBD1; size: -; J: TRBJ2-7; V: TRBV5-1; CDR3: CASSLTGDEQYF; DNA: TGCGCCAGCAGCTTAACAGGGGACGAGCAGTACTTC
D: -; size: -; J: TRBJ1-4; V: TRBV5-4; CDR3: CASSSESGGNEKLFF; DNA: TGTGCCAGCAGTTCAGAGTCGGGAGGCAATGAAAAACTGTTTTTT
D: TRBD1; size: -; J: TRBJ1-4; V: TRBV9; CDR3: CASSVGQGNEKLFF; DNA: TGTGCCAGCAGCGTAGGACAGGGAAATGAAAAACTGTTTTTT
D: -; size: -; J: TRBJ1-2; V: TRBV30; CDR3: CAWAVGDLYGYTF; DNA: TGTGCCTGGGCCGTTGGGGACCTCTATGGCTACACCTTC
D: -; size: -; J: TRBJ1-1; V: TRBV5-1; CDR3: CASSWTVNTEAFF; DNA: TGCGCCAGCAGCTGGACGGTGAACACTGAAGCTTTCTTT
D: -; size: -; J: TRBJ1-2; V: TRBV7-9; CDR3: CASRAVEGTADHYGYTF; DNA: TGTGCCAGCAGGGCTGTCGAGGGGACGGCGGACCACTATGGCTACACCTTC
D: -; size: -; J: TRBJ2-7; V: TRBV5-1; CDR3: CASRLSPLATAYEQYF; DNA: TGCGCCAGCAGACTCAGCCCCCTAGCGACTGCCTACGAGCAGTACTTC
D: TRBD2; size: -; J: TRBJ2-3; V: TRBV29-1; CDR3: CSVVGWGGLDTQYF; DNA: TGCAGCGTCGTCGGCTGGGGGGGATTAGATACGCAGTATTTT
D: -; size: -; J: TRBJ2-7; V: TRBV19; CDR3: CASSFTGFSYEQYF; DNA: TGTGCCAGTAGTTTCACAGGGTTCTCCTACGAGCAGTACTTC
D: -; size: -; J: TRBJ1-1; V: TRBV27; CDR3: CASSLRNPTEAFF; DNA: TGTGCCAGCAGCCTCAGAAACCCCACTGAAGCTTTCTTT
D: TRBD1; size: once; J: TRBJ2-1; V: TRBV27; CDR3: CASSLTLPGGAYNEQFF; DNA: TGTGCCAGCAGTTTAACCCTGCCAGGGGGAGCCTACAATGAGCAGTTCTTC
D: -; size: -; J: TRBJ2-5; V: TRBV5-1; CDR3: CASSLFMQETQYF; DNA: TGCGCCAGCAGCTTGTTTATGCAAGAGACCCAGTACTTC
D: -; size: -; J: TRBJ1-2; V: TRBV9; CDR3: CASSVDGGGEYSYTF; DNA: TGTGCCAGCAGCGTAGATGGAGGGGGGGAGTATAGCTACACCTTC
D: TRBD1; size: -; J: TRBJ2-1; V: TRBV5-1; CDR3: CASSWGQERGEQFF; DNA: TGCGCCAGCAGCTGGGGACAGGAAAGGGGTGAGCAGTTCTTC
D: TRBD1; size: once; J: TRBJ1-5; V: TRBV2; CDR3: CASSWGQGGQPQHF; DNA: TGTGCCAGCAGTTGGGGACAGGGGGGTCAGCCCCAGCATTTT
D: -; size: -; J: TRBJ1-5; V: TRBV7-2; CDR3: CASSFGRHNQPQHF; DNA: TGTGCCAGCAGCTTTGGGAGGCACAATCAGCCCCAGCATTTT
D: -; size: -; J: TRBJ1-1; V: TRBV2; CDR3: CASRGVMTEAFF; DNA: TGTGCCAGCAGGGGGGTTATGACTGAAGCTTTCTTT
D: -; size: -; J: TRBJ2-7; V: TRBV7-9; CDR3: CASSLWGTSSYEQYF; DNA: TGTGCCAGCAGCCTATGGGGGACGAGCTCCTACGAGCAGTACTTC
D: TRBD2; size: -; J: TRBJ2-3; V: TRBV4-2; CDR3: CASSQELAGGYDTQYF; DNA: TGTGCCAGCAGCCAAGAACTAGCGGGCGGTTACGATACGCAGTATTTT
D: TRBD1; size: once; J: TRBJ2-3; V: TRBV7-9; CDR3: CASTSGQSAQYF; DNA: TGTGCCAGCACCTCGGGACAGTCGGCGCAGTATTTT
D: TRBD2; size: -; J: TRBJ2-3; V: TRBV29-1; CDR3: CSVLGTSGTDTQYF; DNA: TGCAGCGTCCTCGGGACTAGCGGCACAGATACGCAGTATTTT
D: TRBD1; size: -; J: TRBJ1-1; V: TRBV7-7; CDR3: CASSPIFDRGETEAFF; DNA: TGTGCTAGCAGCCCGATTTTCGACAGGGGAGAAACTGAAGCTTTCTTT
D: -; size: -; J: TRBJ2-2; V: TRBV15; CDR3: CATSRVLGSGRAGELFF; DNA: TGTGCCACCAGCAGAGTCCTCGGAAGCGGACGGGCCGGGGAGCTGTTTTTT
D: TRBD2; size: -; J: TRBJ2-3; V: TRBV7-2; CDR3: CASSRSSGGGYTDTQYF; DNA: TGTGCCAGCAGCCGGTCTAGCGGGGGGGGGTACACAGATACGCAGTATTTT